The clone carrying this T cell receptor beta chain was counted ten times or more. The data are from a study of naive and memory T cell subsets. Amplification of ligated cDNA took four PCR rounds with SP2 and nested alpha and beta constant primers. Each CDR3 protein is one row after TCRdb ran MiXCR on the 5' RACE reads. The sample holds 55,000 to 65,000 distinct CDR3 sequences, around 8% seen once. An oligonucleotide containing a UMI was ligated to the 3' end of TCR cDNA. Adult healthy volunteers gave 2.5 ml peripheral blood for whole-blood RNA. The TCR sequence derives from a female donor in good health.

In nucleotides, the CDR3 is TGTGCCATCAGTGAAGGTTCCTACGAGCAGTACTTC. Translating gives CAISEGSYEQYF. The rearrangement links TRBV10-3 to TRBJ2-7; D unclear. There are 12 residues in the CDR3. CDR1 and CDR2 (germline): ENHRY, SYGVKD. Between the trimmed V and J ends, which lost 3 bases and 1 base, there was a span of 4 bases.